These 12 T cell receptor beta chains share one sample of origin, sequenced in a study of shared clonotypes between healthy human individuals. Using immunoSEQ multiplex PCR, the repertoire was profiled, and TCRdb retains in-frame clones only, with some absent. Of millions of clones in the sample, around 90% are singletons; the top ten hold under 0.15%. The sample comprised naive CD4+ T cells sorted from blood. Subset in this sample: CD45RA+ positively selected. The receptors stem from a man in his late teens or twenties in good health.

The CDR3 reads CASSHRGNIQYF. The DNA for the CDR3 is TGCGCCAGCAGCCATCGAGGGAACATTCAGTACTTC. The chain carries TRBV4-1 and TRBJ2-4; D may be TRBD2 (5 bases). The CDR3 is 12 residues long. V was pared by 3 bases and J by 7 bases, with 7 bases between. Germline V CDR1 and CDR2: MGHRA, YSYEKL.

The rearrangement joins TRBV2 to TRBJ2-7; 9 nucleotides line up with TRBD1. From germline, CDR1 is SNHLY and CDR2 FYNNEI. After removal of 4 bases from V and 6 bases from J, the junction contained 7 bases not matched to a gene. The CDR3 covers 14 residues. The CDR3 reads CASSAQTGGIEQYF. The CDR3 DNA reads TGTGCCAGCAGTGCACAAACAGGGGGCATCGAGCAGTACTTC.

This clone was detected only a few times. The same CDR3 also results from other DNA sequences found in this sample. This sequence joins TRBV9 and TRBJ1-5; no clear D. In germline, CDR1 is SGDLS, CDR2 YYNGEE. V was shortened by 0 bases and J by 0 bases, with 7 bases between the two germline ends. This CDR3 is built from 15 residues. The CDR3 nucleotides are TGTGCCAGCAGCGTAGGCCCGAATAGCAATCAGCCCCAGCATTTT. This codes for CASSVGPNSNQPQHF.

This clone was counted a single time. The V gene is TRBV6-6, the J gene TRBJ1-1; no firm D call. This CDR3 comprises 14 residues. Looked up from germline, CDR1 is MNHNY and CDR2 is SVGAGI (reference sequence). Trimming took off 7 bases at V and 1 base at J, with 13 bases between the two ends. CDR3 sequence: CASTRLGSNTEAFF. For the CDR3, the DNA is TGTGCCAGCACCCGTTTGGGCTCGAACACTGAAGCTTTCTTT.

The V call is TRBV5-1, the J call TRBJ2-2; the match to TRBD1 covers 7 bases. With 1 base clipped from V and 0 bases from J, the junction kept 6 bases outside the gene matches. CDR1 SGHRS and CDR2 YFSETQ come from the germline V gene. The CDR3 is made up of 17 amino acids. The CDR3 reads CASSLNSDRANTGELFF. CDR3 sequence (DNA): TGCGCCAGCAGCTTGAACTCCGACAGGGCGAACACCGGGGAGCTGTTTTTT.

This chain's CDR3 is CASSTWDRDFYEQYF. The CDR3 DNA sequence: TGTGCCAGTAGTACCTGGGACAGGGACTTCTACGAGCAGTACTTC. V is TRBV19 and J is TRBJ2-7; 9 bases are shared with TRBD1. Losses at the gene ends were 4 bases for V and 3 bases for J; bases not matched to a gene: 7. Germline V gene sequence: CDR1 LNHDA, CDR2 SQIVND (reference sequence). The CDR3 length is 15 residues.

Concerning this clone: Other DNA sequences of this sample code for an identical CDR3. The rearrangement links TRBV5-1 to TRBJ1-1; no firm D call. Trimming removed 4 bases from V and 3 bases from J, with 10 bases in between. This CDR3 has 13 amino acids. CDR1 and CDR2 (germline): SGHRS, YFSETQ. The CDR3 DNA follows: TGCGCCAGCAGCAGTACCGGGGACACTGAAGCTTTCTTT. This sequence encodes CASSSTGDTEAFF.

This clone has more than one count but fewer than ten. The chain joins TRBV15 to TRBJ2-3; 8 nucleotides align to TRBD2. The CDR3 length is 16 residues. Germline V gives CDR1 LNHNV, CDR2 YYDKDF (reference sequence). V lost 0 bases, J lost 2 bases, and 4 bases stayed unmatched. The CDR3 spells CATSRDGSGDTDTQYF. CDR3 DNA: TGTGCCACCAGCAGAGATGGTAGCGGGGACACAGATACGCAGTATTTT.

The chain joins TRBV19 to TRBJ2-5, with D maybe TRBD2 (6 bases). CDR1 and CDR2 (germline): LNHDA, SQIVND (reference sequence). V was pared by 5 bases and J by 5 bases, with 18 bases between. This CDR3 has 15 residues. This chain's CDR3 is CASSPGTPKVETQYF. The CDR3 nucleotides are TGTGCCAGTAGTCCAGGGACTCCCAAGGTGGAGACCCAGTACTTC.

This CDR3 is CASSYPMGSLQETQYF. CDR3 nucleotide sequence: TGTGCCAGCAGTTACCCGATGGGATCGCTCCAAGAGACCCAGTACTTC. The rearrangement uses TRBV6-6 and TRBJ2-5; no firm D call. Trimming stripped 2 bases from V and 1 base from J, with 14 bases between. Germline assignment: CDR1 MNHNY and CDR2 SVGAGI (reference sequence). The CDR3 length is 16 residues.

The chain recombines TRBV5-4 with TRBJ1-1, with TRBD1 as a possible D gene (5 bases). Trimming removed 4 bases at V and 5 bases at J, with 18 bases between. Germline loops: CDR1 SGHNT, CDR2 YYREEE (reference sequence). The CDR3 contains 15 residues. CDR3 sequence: CASSTGTGRTTEAFF. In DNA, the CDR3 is TGTGCCAGCAGCACCGGGACGGGGAGAACAACTGAAGCTTTCTTT.

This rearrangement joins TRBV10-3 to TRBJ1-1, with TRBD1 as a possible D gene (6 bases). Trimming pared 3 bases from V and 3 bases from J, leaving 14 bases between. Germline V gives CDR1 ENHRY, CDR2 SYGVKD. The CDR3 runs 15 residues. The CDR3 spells CAISEQQGSYTEAFF. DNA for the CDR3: TGTGCCATCAGTGAACAACAGGGTAGTTACACTGAAGCTTTCTTT.